This T cell receptor beta chain was recorded in a study of blood T cell repertoires in COVID-19. Study-level background: Acute and convalescent COVID-19 specimens originated in the United States, Italy and Spain. PBMCs, B-cell-depleted T cells, or T cells provided the cDNA or gDNA that made up the material.

Original methodology: Researchers report that nucleated cell counts were estimated from reference gene primer amplification. This table comes from immunoSEQ multiplex PCR, and its TCRdb copy is limited to in-frame clones, with some not included. V, J and clone size are taken as reported in that table, and D and trimming were inferred from the DNA itself. Of 30,000 to 40,000 clones listed, approximately 85% are singletons. This TCR derives from a man aged 60 to 75 with active or convalescent COVID-19. The sample taken for sequencing was peripheral blood.

CDR3 amino acids: CASRSRDRGYGYTF. CDR3 DNA: TGTGCCAGCAGAAGCCGGGACAGGGGGTATGGCTACACCTTC. V and J are TRBV6-5 and TRBJ1-2; 11 positions agree with TRBD1. Germline CDR1 reads MNHEY; CDR2 reads SVGAGI. The CDR3 spans 14 residues. V trimming: 6 bases; J trimming: 5 bases; junction bases outside the gene matches: 5.